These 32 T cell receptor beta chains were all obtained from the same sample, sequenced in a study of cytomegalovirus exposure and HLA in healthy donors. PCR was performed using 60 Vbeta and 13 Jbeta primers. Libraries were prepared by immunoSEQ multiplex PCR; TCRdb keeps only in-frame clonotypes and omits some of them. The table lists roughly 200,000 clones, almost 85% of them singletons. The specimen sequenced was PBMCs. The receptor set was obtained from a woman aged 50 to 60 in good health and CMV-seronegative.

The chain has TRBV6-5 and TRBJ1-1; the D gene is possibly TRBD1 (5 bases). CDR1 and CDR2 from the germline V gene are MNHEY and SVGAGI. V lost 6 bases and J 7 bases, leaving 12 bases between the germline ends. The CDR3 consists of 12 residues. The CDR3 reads CASRQYDSEAFF. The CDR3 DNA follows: TGTGCCAGCAGGCAATACGACAGTGAAGCTTTCTTT.

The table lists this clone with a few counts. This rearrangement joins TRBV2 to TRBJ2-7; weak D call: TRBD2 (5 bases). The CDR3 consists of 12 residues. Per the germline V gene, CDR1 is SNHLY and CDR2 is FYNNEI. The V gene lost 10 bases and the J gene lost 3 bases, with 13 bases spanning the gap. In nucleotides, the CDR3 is TGTGCCACCACGGGGTCAGGCTACGAGCAGTACTTC. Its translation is CATTGSGYEQYF. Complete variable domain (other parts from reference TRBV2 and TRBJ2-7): EPEVTQTPSHQVTQMGQEVILRCVPISNHLYFYWYRQILGQKVEFLVSFYNNEISEKSEIFDDQFSVERPDGSNFTLKIRSTKLEDSAMYFCATTGSGYEQYFGPGTRLTVT.

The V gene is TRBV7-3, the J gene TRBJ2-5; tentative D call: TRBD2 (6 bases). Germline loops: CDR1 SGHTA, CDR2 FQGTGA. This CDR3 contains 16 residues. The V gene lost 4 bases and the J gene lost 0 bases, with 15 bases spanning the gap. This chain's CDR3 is CASSSSGTLYQETQYF. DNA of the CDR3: TGTGCCAGCAGCTCTTCCGGGACTTTGTACCAAGAGACCCAGTACTTC. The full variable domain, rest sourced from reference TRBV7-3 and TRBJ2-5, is GAGVSQTPSNKVTEKGKYVELRCDPISGHTALYWYRQSLGQGPEFLIYFQGTGAADDSGLPNDRFFAVRPEGSVSTLKIQRTERGDSAVYLCASSSSGTLYQETQYFGPGTRLLVL.

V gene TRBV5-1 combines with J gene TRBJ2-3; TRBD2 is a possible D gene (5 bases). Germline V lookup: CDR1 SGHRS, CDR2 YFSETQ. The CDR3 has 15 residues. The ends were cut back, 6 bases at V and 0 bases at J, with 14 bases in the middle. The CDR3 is CASTSEGVSTDTQYF. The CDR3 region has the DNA TGCGCCAGCACCTCTGAGGGAGTAAGCACAGATACGCAGTATTTT.

The CDR3 protein is CASSSRTGKNEKLFF. CDR3 nucleotide sequence: TGTGCCAGCAGTTCCCGGACAGGGAAGAATGAAAAACTGTTTTTT. The J gene is TRBJ1-4, the V gene TRBV6-5; 8 positions match TRBD1. CDR3 length equals 15 residues. In germline, CDR1 is MNHEY, CDR2 SVGAGI. The J segment lost 5 bases and the V segment lost 4 bases, leaving 6 bases of the junction unmatched.

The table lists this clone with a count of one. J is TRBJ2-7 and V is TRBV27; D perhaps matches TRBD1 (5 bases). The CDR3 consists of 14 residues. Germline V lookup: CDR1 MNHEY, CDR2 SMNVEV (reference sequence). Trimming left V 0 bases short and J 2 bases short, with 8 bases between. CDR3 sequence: CASSLSQAPYEQYF. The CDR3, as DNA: TGTGCCAGCAGTTTATCACAGGCTCCCTACGAGCAGTACTTC.

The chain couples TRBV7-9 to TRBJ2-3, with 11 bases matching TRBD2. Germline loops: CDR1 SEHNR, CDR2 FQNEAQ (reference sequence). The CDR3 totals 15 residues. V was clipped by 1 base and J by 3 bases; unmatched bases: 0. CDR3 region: CASSLGTSGTDTQYF. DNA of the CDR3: TGTGCCAGCAGCTTAGGGACTAGCGGGACAGATACGCAGTATTTT.

CDR3 in amino acids: CATSSRDRATDTQYF. The CDR3 DNA is TGTGCCACCTCGTCCCGGGACAGAGCCACAGATACGCAGTATTTT. The gene calls are TRBV5-5 and TRBJ2-3, with 7 bases aligning to TRBD1. V lost 9 bases to trimming and J lost 2 bases; unmatched junction nucleotides: 12. CDR3 length equals 15 residues. Germline-derived CDR1 and CDR2 are SGHKS and YYEKEE (reference sequence).

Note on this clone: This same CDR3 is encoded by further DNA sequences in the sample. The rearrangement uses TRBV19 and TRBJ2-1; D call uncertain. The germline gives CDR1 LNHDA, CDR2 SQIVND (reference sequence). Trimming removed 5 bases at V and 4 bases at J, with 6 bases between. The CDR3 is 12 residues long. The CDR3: CASSDSYNEQFF. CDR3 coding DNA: TGTGCCAGTAGTGACTCGTACAATGAGCAGTTCTTC.

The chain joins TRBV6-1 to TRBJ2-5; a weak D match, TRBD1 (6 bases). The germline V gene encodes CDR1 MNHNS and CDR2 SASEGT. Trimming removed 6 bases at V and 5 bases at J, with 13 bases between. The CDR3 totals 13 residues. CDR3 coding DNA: TGTGCCAGCAGATTACAGGGAGTGGAGACCCAGTACTTC. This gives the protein CASRLQGVETQYF.

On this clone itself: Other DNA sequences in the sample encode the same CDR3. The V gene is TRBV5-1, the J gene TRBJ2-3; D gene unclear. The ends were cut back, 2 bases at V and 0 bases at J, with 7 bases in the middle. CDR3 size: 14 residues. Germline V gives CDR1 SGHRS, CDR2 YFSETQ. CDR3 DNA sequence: TGCGCCAGCAGCTTAGCACAGAGCACAGATACGCAGTATTTT. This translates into CASSLAQSTDTQYF.

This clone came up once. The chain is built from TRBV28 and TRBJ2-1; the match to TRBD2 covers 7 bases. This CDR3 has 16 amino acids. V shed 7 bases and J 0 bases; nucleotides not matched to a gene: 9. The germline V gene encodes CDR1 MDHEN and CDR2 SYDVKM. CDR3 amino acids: CASTDTSASSYNEQFF. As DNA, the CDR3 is TGTGCCAGCACCGACACTAGCGCGAGCTCCTACAATGAGCAGTTCTTC. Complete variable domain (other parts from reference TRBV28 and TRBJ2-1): DVKVTQSSRYLVKRTGEKVFLECVQDMDHENMFWYRQDPGLGLRLIYFSYDVKMKEKGDIPEGYSVSREKKERFSLILESASTNQTSMYLCASTDTSASSYNEQFFGPGTRLTVL.

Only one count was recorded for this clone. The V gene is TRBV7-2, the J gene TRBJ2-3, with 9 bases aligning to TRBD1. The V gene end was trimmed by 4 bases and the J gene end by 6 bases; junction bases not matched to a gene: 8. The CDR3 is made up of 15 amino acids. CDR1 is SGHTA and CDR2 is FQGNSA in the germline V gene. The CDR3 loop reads CASSSGQGGLDTQYF. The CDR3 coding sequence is TGTGCCAGCAGCTCGGGACAGGGCGGGTTGGATACGCAGTATTTT. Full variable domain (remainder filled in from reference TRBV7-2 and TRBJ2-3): GAGVSQSPSNKVTEKGKDVELRCDPISGHTALYWYRQSLGQGLEFLIYFQGNSAPDKSGLPSDRFSAERTGGSVSTLTIQRTQQEDSAVYLCASSSGQGGLDTQYFGPGTRLTVL.

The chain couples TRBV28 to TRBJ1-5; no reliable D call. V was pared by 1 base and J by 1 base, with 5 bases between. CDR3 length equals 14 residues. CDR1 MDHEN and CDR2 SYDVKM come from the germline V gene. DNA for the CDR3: TGTGCCAGCAGTTTATCCGGGAGCAATCAGCCCCAGCATTTT. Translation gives CASSLSGSNQPQHF.

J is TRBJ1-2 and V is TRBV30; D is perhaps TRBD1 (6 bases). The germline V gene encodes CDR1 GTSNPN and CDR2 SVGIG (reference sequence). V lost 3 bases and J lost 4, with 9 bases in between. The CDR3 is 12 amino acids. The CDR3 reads CAWRDRSYGYTF. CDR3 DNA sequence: TGTGCCTGGAGAGACAGGTCCTATGGCTACACCTTC.

The CDR3 DNA reads as TGTGCCAGCAGGCGGGGTAACACTGAAGCTTTCTTT. Protein: CASRRGNTEAFF. The chain employs TRBV28 and TRBJ1-1, with D unclear. Germline lookup yields CDR1 MDHEN and CDR2 SYDVKM. The ends were cut back, 6 bases at V and 2 bases at J, with 7 bases in the middle. The CDR3 has 12 residues.

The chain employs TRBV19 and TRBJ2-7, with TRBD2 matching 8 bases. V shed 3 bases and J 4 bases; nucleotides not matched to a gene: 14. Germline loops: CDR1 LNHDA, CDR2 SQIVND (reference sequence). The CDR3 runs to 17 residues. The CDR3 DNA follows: TGTGCCAGTAGTATGGCAAGCGGGAGAAATTCTGGGTACGAGCAGTACTTC. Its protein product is CASSMASGRNSGYEQYF.

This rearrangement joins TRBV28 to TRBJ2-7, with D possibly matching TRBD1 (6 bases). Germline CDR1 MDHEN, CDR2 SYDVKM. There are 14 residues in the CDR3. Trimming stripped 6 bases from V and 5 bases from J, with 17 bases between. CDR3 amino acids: CASSLTTTGNEQYF. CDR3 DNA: TGTGCCAGCAGCCTTACAACCACAGGGAACGAGCAGTACTTC.

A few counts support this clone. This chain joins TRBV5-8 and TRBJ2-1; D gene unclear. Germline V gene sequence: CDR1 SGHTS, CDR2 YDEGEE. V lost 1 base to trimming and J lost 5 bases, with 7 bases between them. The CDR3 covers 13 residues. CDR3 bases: TGTGCCAGCAGCTTGTCTCGTCACAATGAGCAGTTCTTC. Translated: CASSLSRHNEQFF.

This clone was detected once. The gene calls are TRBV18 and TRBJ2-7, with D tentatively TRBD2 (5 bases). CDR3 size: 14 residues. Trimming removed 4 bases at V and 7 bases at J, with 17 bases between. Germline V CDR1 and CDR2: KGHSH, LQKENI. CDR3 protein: CASSRLREAWEQYF. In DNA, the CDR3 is TGTGCCAGCTCACGTCTGAGGGAAGCGTGGGAGCAGTACTTC.

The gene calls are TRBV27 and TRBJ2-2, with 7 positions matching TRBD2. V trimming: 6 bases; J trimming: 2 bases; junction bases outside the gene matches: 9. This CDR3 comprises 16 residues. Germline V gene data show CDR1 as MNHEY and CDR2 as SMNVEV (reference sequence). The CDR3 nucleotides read TGTGCCAGCAGCGATCCGGGACTACCTAACACCGGGGAGCTGTTTTTT. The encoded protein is CASSDPGLPNTGELFF.

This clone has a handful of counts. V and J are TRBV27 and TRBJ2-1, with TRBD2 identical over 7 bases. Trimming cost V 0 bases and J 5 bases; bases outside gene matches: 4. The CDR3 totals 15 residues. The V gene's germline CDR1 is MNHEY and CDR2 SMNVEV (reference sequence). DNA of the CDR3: TGTGCCAGCAGTTTATCGCAAGGACTAGACAATGAGCAGTTCTTC. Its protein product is CASSLSQGLDNEQFF.

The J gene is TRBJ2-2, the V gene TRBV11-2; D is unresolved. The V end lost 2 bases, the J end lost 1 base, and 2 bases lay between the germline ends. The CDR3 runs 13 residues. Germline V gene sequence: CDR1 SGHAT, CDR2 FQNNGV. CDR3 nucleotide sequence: TGTGCCAGCAGCTTACAGAACACCGGGGAGCTGTTTTTT. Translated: CASSLQNTGELFF.

CDR3 nucleotides: TGTGCCAGCAGCTCCCGGACTAGCGGGAGGGCCAGCACCTACAATGAGCAGTTCTTC. Translation: CASSSRTSGRASTYNEQFF. The V call is TRBV5-5, the J call TRBJ2-1; 15 nucleotides match TRBD2. CDR3 size: 19 residues. Trimming removed 3 bases from V and 2 bases from J; junction bases left unmatched: 9. Germline-derived CDR1 and CDR2 are SGHKS and YYEKEE (reference sequence).

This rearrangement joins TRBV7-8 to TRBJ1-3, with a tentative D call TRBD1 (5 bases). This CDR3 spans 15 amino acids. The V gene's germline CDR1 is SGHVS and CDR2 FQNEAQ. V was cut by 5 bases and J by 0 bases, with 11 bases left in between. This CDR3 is CASSLRGRSGNTIYF. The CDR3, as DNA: TGTGCCAGCAGCCTAAGGGGTCGCTCTGGAAACACCATATATTTT.

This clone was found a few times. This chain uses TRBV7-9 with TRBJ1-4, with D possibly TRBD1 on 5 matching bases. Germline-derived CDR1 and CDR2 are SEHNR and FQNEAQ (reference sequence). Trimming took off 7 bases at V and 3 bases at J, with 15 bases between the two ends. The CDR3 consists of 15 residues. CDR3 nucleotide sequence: TGTGCCAGCACCCAGGGAGGGGTGGCTAATGAAAAACTGTTTTTT. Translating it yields CASTQGGVANEKLFF.

CDR3 sequence (DNA): TGTGCCATCAGTGAGGCGCTGGTGTTGAACACTGAAGCTTTCTTT. As protein: CAISEALVLNTEAFF. The chain is built from TRBV10-3 and TRBJ1-1; D gene ambiguous. In germline, CDR1 is ENHRY, CDR2 SYGVKD. The V and J ends lost 2 bases and 0 bases respectively, with 10 bases between them. This CDR3 comprises 15 residues.

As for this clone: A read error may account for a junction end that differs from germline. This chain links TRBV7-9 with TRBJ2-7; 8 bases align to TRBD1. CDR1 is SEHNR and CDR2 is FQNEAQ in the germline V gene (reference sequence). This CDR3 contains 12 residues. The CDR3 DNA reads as TGTTCCAGCAGTCCAGGGGGCTGGGAGCAGTACTTC. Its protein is CSSSPGGWEQYF.

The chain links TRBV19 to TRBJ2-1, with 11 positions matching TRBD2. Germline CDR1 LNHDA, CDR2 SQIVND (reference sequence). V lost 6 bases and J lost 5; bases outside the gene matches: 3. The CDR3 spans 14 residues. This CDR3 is CASRPGLADNEQFF. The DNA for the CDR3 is TGTGCCAGTAGGCCGGGACTAGCGGACAATGAGCAGTTCTTC. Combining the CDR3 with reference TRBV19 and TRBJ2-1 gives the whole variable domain DGGITQSPKYLFRKEGQNVTLSCEQNLNHDAMYWYRQDPGQGLRLIYYSQIVNDFQKGDIAEGYSVSREKKESFPLTVTSAQKNPTAFYLCASRPGLADNEQFFGPGTRLTVL.

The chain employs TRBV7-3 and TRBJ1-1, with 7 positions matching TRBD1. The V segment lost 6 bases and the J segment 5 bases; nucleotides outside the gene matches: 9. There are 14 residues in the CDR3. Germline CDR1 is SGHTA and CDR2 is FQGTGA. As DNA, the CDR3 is TGTGCCAGCAGGTTTGATCCAGGGGGGACTGAAGCTTTCTTT. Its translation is CASRFDPGGTEAFF.

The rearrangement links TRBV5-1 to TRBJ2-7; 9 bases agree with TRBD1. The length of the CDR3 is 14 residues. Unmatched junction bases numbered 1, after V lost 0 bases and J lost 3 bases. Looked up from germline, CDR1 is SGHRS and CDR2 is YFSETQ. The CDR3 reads CASSLGGQGYEQYF. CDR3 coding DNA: TGCGCCAGCAGCTTGGGGGGACAGGGCTACGAGCAGTACTTC.

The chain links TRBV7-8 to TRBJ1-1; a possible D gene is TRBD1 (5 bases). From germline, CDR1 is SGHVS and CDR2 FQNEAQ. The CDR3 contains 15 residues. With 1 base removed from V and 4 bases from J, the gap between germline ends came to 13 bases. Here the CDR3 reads CASSLVGGFATEAFF. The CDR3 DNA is TGTGCCAGCAGCTTAGTGGGGGGTTTTGCCACTGAAGCTTTCTTT. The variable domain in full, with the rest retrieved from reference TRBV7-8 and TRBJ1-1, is GAGVSQSPRYKVAKRGQDVALRCDPISGHVSLFWYQQALGQGPEFLTYFQNEAQLDKSGLPSDRFFAERPEGSVSTLKIQRTQQEDSAVYLCASSLVGGFATEAFFGQGTRLTVV.